The source of this T cell receptor beta chain is a study of tumor-infiltrating lymphocytes in primary liver carcinoma. At the level of the study: The five patients, who were men and women, ranged in age from 30 to 69 years. Broader study findings: Less overlap was seen in tumor-adjacent and tumor-blood pairs than in tumor region pairs.

Starting material for RNA and DNA co-extraction consisted of about 20-30 mg of unsorted bulk tissue. Treatment of the patients' primary liver carcinoma consisted of surgical resection. Separate regions, five per tumor, were sampled. Germline V gene sequence: CDR1 MNHEY, CDR2 SVGEGT. This CDR3 comprises 16 residues. A note on this clonotype: Its antigen is as yet unknown.

Making TCR beta cDNA involved 400 to 600 ng total RNA and a constant-region primer. Three nested multiplex PCR rounds, a slightly modified ARM-PCR method, built the TCR beta libraries. Two initial PCR rounds of around 9 cycles each paired TRBV1-TRBV30 forward primers with a C-beta reverse primer. Each CDR3 protein is one row after TCRdb ran MiXCR on the multiplex PCR reads. The table shows nearly 45,000 distinct CDR3 sequences, with roughly 73% occurring only once. The chain links TRBV6-2 or TRBV6-3 to TRBJ2-3; the match to TRBD1 covers 7 bases. Sequences were obtained from liver tumor tissue from sampling region 2. Documented subset: tumor region T2, inferior pole. The sequence was collected from a man aged 40-55 years with primary liver carcinoma and hepatitis B virus infection. CDR3 sequence (DNA): TGTACCAACAGCCCTCGACACACGGCGACAGGGCTTACGCAGTATTTT. This translates into CTNSPRHTATGLTQYF.